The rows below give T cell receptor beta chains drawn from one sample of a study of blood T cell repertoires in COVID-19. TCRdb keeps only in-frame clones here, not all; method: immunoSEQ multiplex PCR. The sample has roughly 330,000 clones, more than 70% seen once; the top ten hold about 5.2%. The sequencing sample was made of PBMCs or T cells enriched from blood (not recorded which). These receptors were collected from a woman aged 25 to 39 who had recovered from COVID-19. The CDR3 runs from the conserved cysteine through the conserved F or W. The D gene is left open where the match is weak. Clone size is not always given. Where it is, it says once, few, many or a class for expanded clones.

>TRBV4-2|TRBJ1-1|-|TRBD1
TGTGCCAGCAGCCAAGATAGGGGACAGTCTGAAGCTTTCTTT
CASSQDRGQSEAFF
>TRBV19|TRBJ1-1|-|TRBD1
TGTGCCAGTAGCATCCGACAGGGGGTGACGAACACTGAAGCTTTCTTT
CASSIRQGVTNTEAFF
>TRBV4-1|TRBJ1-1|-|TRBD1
TGCGCCAGCAGCCTATATTTTAAGACAGGGGCCCCTATGAACACTGAAGCTTTCTTT
CASSLYFKTGAPMNTEAFF
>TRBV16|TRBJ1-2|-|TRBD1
TGTGCCAGCAGCTATACAGGGGGTATTGATGGCTACACCTTC
CASSYTGGIDGYTF
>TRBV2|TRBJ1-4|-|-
TGTGCCAGCCGCCTGGAGGAAAAACTGTTTTTT
CASRLEEKLFF
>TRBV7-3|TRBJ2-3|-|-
TGTGCCAGCAGCTTAAGTTGGGGGGAAGCGCAGTATTTT
CASSLSWGEAQYF
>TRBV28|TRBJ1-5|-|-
TGTGCCAGCAGTTTAGAGGGTTTTGGCAATCAGCCCCAGCATTTT
CASSLEGFGNQPQHF
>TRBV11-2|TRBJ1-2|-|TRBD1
TGTGCCAGCAGCTTGGACCGACGGGGACAGAATTTC
CASSLDRRGQNF
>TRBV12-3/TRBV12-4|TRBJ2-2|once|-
TGTGCCAGCAGTGTCTGGGCGACCGGGGAGCTGTTTTTT
CASSVWATGELFF
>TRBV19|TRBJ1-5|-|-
TGTGCCAGTAGTACGGTCGTGTGGCCCCAGCATTTT
CASSTVVWPQHF
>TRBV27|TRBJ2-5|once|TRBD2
TGTGCCAGCAGTAGGTTTGAAGCGGGGGGCGGAGAGACCCAGTACTTC
CASSRFEAGGGETQYF
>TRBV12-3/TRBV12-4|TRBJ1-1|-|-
TGTGCCAGCAGACCAACAGAAAGCAATGAAGCTTTCTTT
CASRPTESNEAFF
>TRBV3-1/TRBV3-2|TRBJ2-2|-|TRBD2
TGTGCCAGCAGCCAAACGGGGGGGGTCGGGGAGCTGTTTTTT
CASSQTGGVGELFF
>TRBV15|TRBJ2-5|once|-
TGTGCCACCAGCAGAGATACGGGAGAGACCCAGTACTTC
CATSRDTGETQYF
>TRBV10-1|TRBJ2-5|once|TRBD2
TGCGCCAGCAGTGAAAGCGGGGGGTACCAAGAGACCCAGTACTTC
CASSESGGYQETQYF
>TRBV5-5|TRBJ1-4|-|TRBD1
TGTGCCAGCAGCTCCCTTGGACAGGAGAATGAAAAACTGTTTTTT
CASSSLGQENEKLFF
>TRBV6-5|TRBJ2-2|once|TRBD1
TGTGCCAGCAGTTCAAATGACAGGGTGAGCAGCGGGGAGCTGTTTTTT
CASSSNDRVSSGELFF
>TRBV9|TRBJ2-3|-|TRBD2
TGTGCCAGCAGCGTAGGGGCTAGCGGGGGGTTCACGGGAACGCAGTATTTT
CASSVGASGGFTGTQYF
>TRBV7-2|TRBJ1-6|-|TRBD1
TGTGCCAGCAGCACCAGACAGGGAAGTAATTCACCCCTCCACTTT
CASSTRQGSNSPLHF
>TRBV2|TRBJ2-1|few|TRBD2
TGTGCCAGCACCTCAGGACTAGGGAATGAGCAGTTCTTC
CASTSGLGNEQFF
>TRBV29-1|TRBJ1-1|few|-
TGCAGCGTTGAACTAAGGGGGACAGAAGCTTTCTTT
CSVELRGTEAFF
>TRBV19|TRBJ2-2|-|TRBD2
TGTGCCAGTAGTATAAGACTAGCGGGGAATAACGCGAACACCGGGGAGCTGTTTTTT
CASSIRLAGNNANTGELFF
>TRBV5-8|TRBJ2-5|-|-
TGTGCCAGCAGCTTGGCCGCGGGTTTTGTGGAGACCCAGTACTTC
CASSLAAGFVETQYF
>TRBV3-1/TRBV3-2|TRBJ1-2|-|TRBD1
TGTGCCAGCAGCCCCATGGGACAGGGTAAGGGCTACACCTTC
CASSPMGQGKGYTF
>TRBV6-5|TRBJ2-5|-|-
TGTGCCAGCAGTTACACAGGCGGGGCCCGAGAGACCCAGTACTTC
CASSYTGGARETQYF
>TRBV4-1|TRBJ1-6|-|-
TGCGCCAGCAGCGGGTTACCGGGGAGCTCCTATAATTCACCCCTCCACTTT
CASSGLPGSSYNSPLHF
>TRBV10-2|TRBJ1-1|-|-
TGCGCCAGCAGTGGGAACAGCAACACTGAAGCTTTCTTT
CASSGNSNTEAFF
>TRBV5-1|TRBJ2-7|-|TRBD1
TGCGCCAGCAGCTTGGCAGGGGGCTCCAACGAGCAGTACTTC
CASSLAGGSNEQYF
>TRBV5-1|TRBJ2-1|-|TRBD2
TGCGCCAGCACTATAGAAGGACTAGCGGGGGCCAATGAGCAGTTCTTC
CASTIEGLAGANEQFF
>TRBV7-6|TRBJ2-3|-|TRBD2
TGTGCCAGCAGCTTAAGCCTAGCGGGGGGGGTAGATACGCAGTATTTT
CASSLSLAGGVDTQYF
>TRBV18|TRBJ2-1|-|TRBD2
TGTGCCAGCTCACCAGCTAGCGGGGACGATGAGCAGTTCTTC
CASSPASGDDEQFF
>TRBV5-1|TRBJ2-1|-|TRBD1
TGCGCCAGCAGCCGTACAGGGGGAATTTCCTACAATGAGCAGTTCTTC
CASSRTGGISYNEQFF
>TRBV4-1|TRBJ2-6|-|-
TGCGCCAGCAGCCAAGGGCAGGCCCGGGGAAGTGGGGCCAACGTCCTGACTTTC
CASSQGQARGSGANVLTF
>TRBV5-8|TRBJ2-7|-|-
TGTGCCAGCAGTCGGGGATCCTCCTACGAGCAGTACTTC
CASSRGSSYEQYF
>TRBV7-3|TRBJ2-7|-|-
TGTGCCAGCAGCTTAAACCCAGGTCCGTCCTACGAGCAGTACTTC
CASSLNPGPSYEQYF
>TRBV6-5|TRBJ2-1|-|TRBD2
TGTGCCAGCGGGATGGTAGCGGGGAACAATGAGCAGTTCTTC
CASGMVAGNNEQFF
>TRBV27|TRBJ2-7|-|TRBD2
TGTGCCAGCAGTTTATCCGGGACTAGCGGGGCCTTCGAGCAGTACTTC
CASSLSGTSGAFEQYF
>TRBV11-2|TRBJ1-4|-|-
TGTGCCAGCCGAGGTGGAGAAAAACTGTTTTTT
CASRGGEKLFF
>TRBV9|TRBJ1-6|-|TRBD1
TGTGCCAGCAGCTCCCTCGACAGGGGAAATTCACCCCTCCACTTT
CASSSLDRGNSPLHF
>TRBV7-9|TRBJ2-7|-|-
TGTGGTTCTCGGGGGGCGAGCTCCTACGAGCAGTACTTC
CGSRGASSYEQYF
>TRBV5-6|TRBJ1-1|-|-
TGTGCCAGCAGTCCTAGACGGTGGGACACTGAAGCTTTCTTT
CASSPRRWDTEAFF
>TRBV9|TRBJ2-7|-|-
TGTGCCAGCAGCGTATCCGCACACTCGACTACAAACTACGAGCAGTACTTC
CASSVSAHSTTNYEQYF
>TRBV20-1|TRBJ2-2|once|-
TGCAGTGCAAGTAGCGACCCGGACTCCGGGGAGCTGTTTTTT
CSASSDPDSGELFF
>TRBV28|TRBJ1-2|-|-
TGTGCCAGCAGGTATCAGGGGCGGCCAGATGGCTACACCTTC
CASRYQGRPDGYTF
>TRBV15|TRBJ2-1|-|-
TGTGCCACCAGCAGAGATAGTTATGAGCAGTTCTTC
CATSRDSYEQFF
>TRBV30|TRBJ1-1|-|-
TGTGCCTGGAGTATGGCGGGGGGAGCTTTCTTT
CAWSMAGGAFF
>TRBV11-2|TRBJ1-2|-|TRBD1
TGTGCCAGCAGCTTACTCCCGAGGGACAGGGATTCGTATGGCTACACCTTC
CASSLLPRDRDSYGYTF
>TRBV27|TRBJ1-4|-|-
TGTGCCAGCAGTTTGTCCCTTAATGAAAAACTGTTTTTT
CASSLSLNEKLFF
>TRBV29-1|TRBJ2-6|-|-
TGCAGCGTTGCCGGGACACCATACTCTGGGGCCAACGTCCTGACTTTC
CSVAGTPYSGANVLTF
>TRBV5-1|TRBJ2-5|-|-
TGCGCCAGCAGCCAGGAGGGGCACCAAGAGACCCAGTACTTC
CASSQEGHQETQYF
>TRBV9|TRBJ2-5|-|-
TGTGCCAGCAGCGTAGACCACGGGGTGTACCAAGAGACCCAGTACTTC
CASSVDHGVYQETQYF
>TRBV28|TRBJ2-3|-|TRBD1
TGTGCCAGCAGTTCCACACTCAGGGGGCGAGGAGATACGCAGTATTTT
CASSSTLRGRGDTQYF